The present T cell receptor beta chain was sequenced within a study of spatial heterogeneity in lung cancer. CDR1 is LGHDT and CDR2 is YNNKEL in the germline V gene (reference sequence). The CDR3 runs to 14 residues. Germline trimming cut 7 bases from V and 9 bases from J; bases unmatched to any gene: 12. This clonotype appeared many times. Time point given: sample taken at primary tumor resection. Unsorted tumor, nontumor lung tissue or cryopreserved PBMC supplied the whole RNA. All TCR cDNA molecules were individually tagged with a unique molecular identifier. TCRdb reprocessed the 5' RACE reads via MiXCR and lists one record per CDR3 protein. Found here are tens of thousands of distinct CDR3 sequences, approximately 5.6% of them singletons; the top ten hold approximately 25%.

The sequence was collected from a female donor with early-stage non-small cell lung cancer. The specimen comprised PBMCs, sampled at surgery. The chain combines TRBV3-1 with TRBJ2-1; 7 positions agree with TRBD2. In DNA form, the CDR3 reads TGTGCCAGCACCGAGACTAGCCCCAGCGGTGAGCAGTTCTTC. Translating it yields CASTETSPSGEQFF.